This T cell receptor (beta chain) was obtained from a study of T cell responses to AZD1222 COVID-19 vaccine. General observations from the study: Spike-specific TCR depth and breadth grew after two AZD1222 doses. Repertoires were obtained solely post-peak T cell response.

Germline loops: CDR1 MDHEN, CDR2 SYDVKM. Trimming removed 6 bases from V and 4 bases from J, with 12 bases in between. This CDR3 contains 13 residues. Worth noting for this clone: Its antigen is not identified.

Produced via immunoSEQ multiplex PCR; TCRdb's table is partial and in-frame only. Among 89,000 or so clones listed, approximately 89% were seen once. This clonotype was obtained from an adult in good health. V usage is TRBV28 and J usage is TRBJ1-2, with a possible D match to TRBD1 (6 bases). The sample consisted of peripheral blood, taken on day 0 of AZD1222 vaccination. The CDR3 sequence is CASRTPGAYGYTF. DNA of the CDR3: TGTGCCAGCAGGACCCCAGGGGCCTATGGCTACACCTTC.